This T cell receptor (beta chain) was identified in a study of PD-L1 blockade in urothelial cancer. The wider study: Patients took up atezolizumab around 2014 at 1,200 mg intravenously every 3 weeks. Study results and limitations: Below-median pretreatment blood TCR clonality was a predictor of better survival.

Per the germline V gene, CDR1 is MDHEN and CDR2 is SYDVKM. V lost 4 bases, J lost 1 base, and 13 bases lay in between. The CDR3 totals 15 residues. TCRdb's table, derived via immunoSEQ multiplex PCR, lists solely in-frame clones and lacks some. The sample carries some 100,000 clones, approximately 90% recorded once. As for this clone: As yet, its antigen is unknown.

The J gene is TRBJ1-1, the V gene TRBV28, with unresolved D. The sequence was obtained from a woman of 80 years or more with urothelial cancer. The input for sequencing was PBMCs, taken around atezolizumab (anti-PD-L1) treatment. This CDR3 is CASSSRGRGNTEAFF. CDR3 DNA sequence: TGTGCCAGCAGTTCACGGGGTCGTGGGAACACTGAAGCTTTCTTT.